These 15 T cell receptor beta chains originate from one sample sequenced in a study of blood T cell repertoires in COVID-19. Clones were sequenced by immunoSEQ multiplex PCR, and TCRdb holds only the in-frame ones, with some missing. The data show fewer than 15,000 clones, around 89% seen once. Sequencing was performed on peripheral blood. The receptors come from a human donor with active COVID-19. The donor label of this sample is uncertain.

This clone was counted once. The V and J genes are TRBV6-6 and TRBJ1-6; 7 positions agree with TRBD1. The junction had 8 bases not matched to a gene; V was cut back by 6 bases and J by 9 bases. Germline assignment: CDR1 MNHNY and CDR2 SVGAGI (reference sequence). The CDR3 totals 14 residues. The CDR3, as DNA: TGTGCCAGCAGAGGGGCAGGGGGACGTTCACCCCTCCACTTT. Its protein is CASRGAGGRSPLHF.

The chain employs TRBV19 and TRBJ2-7; 9 bases fit TRBD1. V was clipped by 5 bases and J by 2 bases; unmatched bases: 10. Germline values: CDR1 LNHDA, CDR2 SQIVND (reference sequence). The CDR3 runs 16 residues. The CDR3 bases are TGTGCCAGTAGTCCAATCTACGGGACAGGGACCTACGAGCAGTACTTC. This translates into CASSPIYGTGTYEQYF. The full variable domain, with the rest looked up from reference TRBV19 and TRBJ2-7, is DGGITQSPKYLFRKEGQNVTLSCEQNLNHDAMYWYRQDPGQGLRLIYYSQIVNDFQKGDIAEGYSVSREKKESFPLTVTSAQKNPTAFYLCASSPIYGTGTYEQYFGPGTRLTVT.

The genes are TRBV9 and TRBJ2-3; 10 positions agree with TRBD2. Germline V gene sequence: CDR1 SGDLS, CDR2 YYNGEE. After removal of 10 bases from V and 3 bases from J, the junction contained 8 bases not matched to a gene. CDR3 length: 14 amino acids. CDR3 sequence reads: CASQRGGLTDTQYF. The CDR3 nucleotides read TGTGCCTCCCAGCGGGGGGGCCTAACAGATACGCAGTATTTT.

The V call is TRBV7-2, the J call TRBJ1-5; D is unclear. Germline CDR1 SGHTA, CDR2 FQGNSA. Trimming stripped 3 bases from V and 0 bases from J, with 9 bases between. The CDR3 length is 15 residues. Here the CDR3 reads CASSFTDYSNQPQHF. DNA for the CDR3: TGTGCCAGCAGCTTTACAGATTATAGCAATCAGCCCCAGCATTTT. Combining the CDR3 with reference TRBV7-2 and TRBJ1-5 gives the whole variable domain GAGVSQSPSNKVTEKGKDVELRCDPISGHTALYWYRQSLGQGLEFLIYFQGNSAPDKSGLPSDRFSAERTGGSVSTLTIQRTQQEDSAVYLCASSFTDYSNQPQHFGDGTRLSIL.

This clone showed up just a few times. DNA for the CDR3: TGTGCCAGCCGGGACAGGTTATACGAGCAGTACTTC. Translated, it gives CASRDRLYEQYF. This rearrangement joins TRBV28 to TRBJ2-7; TRBD1 matches 8 bases. J was trimmed by 4 bases and V by 8 bases; bases with no gene match: 4. Germline CDR1 reads MDHEN; CDR2 reads SYDVKM. The CDR3 contains 12 residues. The full variable domain, rest sourced from reference TRBV28 and TRBJ2-7, is DVKVTQSSRYLVKRTGEKVFLECVQDMDHENMFWYRQDPGLGLRLIYFSYDVKMKEKGDIPEGYSVSREKKERFSLILESASTNQTSMYLCASRDRLYEQYFGPGTRLTVT.

The rearrangement uses TRBV5-4 and TRBJ2-7; 7 nucleotides agree with TRBD2. The CDR3 length is 14 residues. V was pared by 5 bases and J by 0 bases, with 5 bases of the junction left unmatched. The V gene's germline CDR1 is SGHNT and CDR2 YYREEE (reference sequence). The CDR3 sequence: CASSGRGDSYEQYF. The CDR3 nucleotides read TGTGCCAGCAGTGGACGGGGGGACTCCTACGAGCAGTACTTC.

The chain employs TRBV6-6 and TRBJ1-2; D possibly corresponds to TRBD1 (6 bases). V gave up 6 bases and J gave up 2 bases, with 13 bases separating them. Germline V gene lookup returns CDR1 MNHNY and CDR2 SVGAGI (reference sequence). The CDR3 extends over 14 amino acids. Written as DNA, the CDR3 is TGTGCCAGCAGCCCCGGTCAGGGGAACTATGGCTACACCTTC. Its protein is CASSPGQGNYGYTF.

The V and J genes are TRBV9 and TRBJ2-2; tentatively, D is TRBD2 (5 bases). CDR3 length equals 14 residues. Germline V gene data show CDR1 as SGDLS and CDR2 as YYNGEE. Trimming removed 0 bases from V and 8 bases from J, with 11 bases in between. The CDR3 loop is CASSVGTPLGELFF. CDR3 DNA sequence: TGTGCCAGCAGCGTAGGGACTCCCCTAGGGGAGCTGTTTTTT.

The rearrangement links TRBV12-3 or TRBV12-4 to TRBJ1-1; 8 positions agree with TRBD1. Trimming cost V 5 bases and J 4 bases; bases outside gene matches: 3. This CDR3 comprises 13 residues. CDR3: CASSRQGFTEAFF. The CDR3, as DNA: TGTGCCAGCAGTCGACAGGGGTTCACTGAAGCTTTCTTT.

This sequence joins TRBV5-1 and TRBJ2-3, with 8 bases that match TRBD1. The CDR3 consists of 15 residues. Unmatched junction bases numbered 4, after V lost 2 bases and J lost 2 bases. Germline values: CDR1 SGHRS, CDR2 YFSETQ. This chain's CDR3 is CASSFGQGATDTQYF. CDR3 nucleotide sequence: TGCGCCAGCAGCTTCGGGCAGGGGGCCACAGATACGCAGTATTTT.

This rearrangement joins TRBV7-2 to TRBJ2-3; 7 bases align to TRBD2. V lost 1 base, J lost 10 bases, and 5 bases stayed unmatched. This CDR3 spans 13 amino acids. Germline assignment: CDR1 SGHTA and CDR2 FQGNSA. CDR3 in amino acids: CASSLGGLLPQYF. CDR3 DNA: TGTGCCAGCAGCTTAGGGGGACTATTACCGCAGTATTTT.

This CDR3 reads CASSQTPTGGAGNSPLHF. The DNA for the CDR3 is TGTGCCAGCAGCCAAACGCCGACAGGGGGCGCGGGGAATTCACCCCTCCACTTT. The chain links TRBV3-1 (or the pseudogene TRBV3-2) to TRBJ1-6; 10 bases are shared with TRBD1. J lost 7 bases, V lost 2 bases, and 11 bases had no gene match. The CDR3 totals 18 residues. The V gene's germline CDR1 is LGHDT and CDR2 YNNKEL (reference sequence).

This chain uses TRBV12-3 or TRBV12-4 with TRBJ1-4; 7 nucleotides match TRBD1. V trimming: 5 bases; J trimming: 8 bases; junction bases outside the gene matches: 5. The length of the CDR3 is 13 residues. CDR3 sequence reads: CASSDRVGEKLFF. DNA for the CDR3: TGTGCCAGCAGTGACAGGGTTGGGGAAAAACTGTTTTTT.

This clone was picked up one time. The genes are TRBV6-1 and TRBJ1-1, with no clear D. The CDR3 consists of 14 residues. The germline V gene has CDR1 MNHNS and CDR2 SASEGT. V was trimmed by 3 bases and J by 0 bases, leaving 8 bases between them. CDR3: CASSDLAMNTEAFF. The CDR3, as DNA: TGTGCCAGCAGTGACCTGGCCATGAACACTGAAGCTTTCTTT.

The rearrangement joins TRBV28 to TRBJ1-2; weak D call: TRBD1 (6 bases). The CDR3 covers 14 residues. V lost 3 bases and J 4 bases, leaving 12 bases between the germline ends. Per germline, CDR1 MDHEN and CDR2 SYDVKM. The CDR3 DNA reads as TGTGCCAGCAGTTTGCTACAGGGAACCTATGGCTACACCTTC. It yields the protein CASSLLQGTYGYTF.